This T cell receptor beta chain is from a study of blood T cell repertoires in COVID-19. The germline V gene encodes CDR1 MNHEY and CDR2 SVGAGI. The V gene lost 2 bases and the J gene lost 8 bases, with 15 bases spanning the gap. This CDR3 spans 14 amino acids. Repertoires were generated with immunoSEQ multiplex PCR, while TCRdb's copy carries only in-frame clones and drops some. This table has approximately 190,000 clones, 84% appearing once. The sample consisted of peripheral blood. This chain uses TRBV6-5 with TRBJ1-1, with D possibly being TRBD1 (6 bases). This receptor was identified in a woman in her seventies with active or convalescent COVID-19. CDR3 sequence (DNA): TGTGCCAGCAGTTACGGTGACAGAGGGGGAGAAGCTTTCTTT. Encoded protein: CASSYGDRGGEAFF.